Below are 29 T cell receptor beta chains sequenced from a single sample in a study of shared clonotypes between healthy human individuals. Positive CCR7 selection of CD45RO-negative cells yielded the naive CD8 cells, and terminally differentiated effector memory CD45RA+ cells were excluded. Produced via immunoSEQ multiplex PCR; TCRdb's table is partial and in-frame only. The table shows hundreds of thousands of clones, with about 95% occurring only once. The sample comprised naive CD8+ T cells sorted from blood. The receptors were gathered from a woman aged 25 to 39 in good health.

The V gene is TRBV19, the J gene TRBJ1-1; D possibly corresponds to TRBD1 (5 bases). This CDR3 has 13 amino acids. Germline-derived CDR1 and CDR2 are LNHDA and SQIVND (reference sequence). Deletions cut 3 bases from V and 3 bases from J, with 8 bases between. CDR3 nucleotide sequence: TGTGCCAGTAGTATGTCAGGGTACACTGAAGCTTTCTTT. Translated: CASSMSGYTEAFF.

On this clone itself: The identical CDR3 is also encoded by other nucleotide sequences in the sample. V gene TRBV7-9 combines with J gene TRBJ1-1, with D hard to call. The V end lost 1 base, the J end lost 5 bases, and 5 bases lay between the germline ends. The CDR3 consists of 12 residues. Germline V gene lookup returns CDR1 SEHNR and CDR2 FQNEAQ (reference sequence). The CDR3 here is CASSLGYTEAFF. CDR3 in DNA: TGTGCCAGCAGCTTAGGGTATACTGAAGCTTTCTTT.

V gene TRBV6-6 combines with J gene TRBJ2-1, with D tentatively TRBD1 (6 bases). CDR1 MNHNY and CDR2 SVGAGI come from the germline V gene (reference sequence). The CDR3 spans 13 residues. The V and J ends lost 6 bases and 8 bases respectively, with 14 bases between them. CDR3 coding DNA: TGTGCCAGCAGCCCCCTCAGGGGCGATGAGCAGTTCTTC. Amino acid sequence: CASSPLRGDEQFF.

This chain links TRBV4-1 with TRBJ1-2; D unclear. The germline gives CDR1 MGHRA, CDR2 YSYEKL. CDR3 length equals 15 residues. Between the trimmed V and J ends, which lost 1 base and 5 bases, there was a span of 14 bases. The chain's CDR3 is CASSQGAMAGYGYTF. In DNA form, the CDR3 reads TGCGCCAGCAGCCAAGGAGCAATGGCAGGATATGGCTACACCTTC.

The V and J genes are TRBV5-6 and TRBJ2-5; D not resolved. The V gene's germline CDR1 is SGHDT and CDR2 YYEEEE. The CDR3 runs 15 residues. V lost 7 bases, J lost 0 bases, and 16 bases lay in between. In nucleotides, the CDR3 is TGTGCCAGCTCGTTTGGGCGGCTAGACCAAGAGACCCAGTACTTC. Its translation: CASSFGRLDQETQYF.

The CDR3 loop reads CASFPAGTYGYTF. CDR3 nucleotides: TGTGCCAGCTTCCCGGCTGGCACCTATGGCTACACCTTC. This chain joins TRBV27 and TRBJ1-2; D is uncertain. The CDR3 length is 13 residues. CDR1 and CDR2 from the germline V gene are MNHEY and SMNVEV (reference sequence). V shed 8 bases and J shed 4 bases, with 14 bases lying between them.

The CDR3 DNA reads TGTGCCAGCAGCGTAGGCTCCCAACTATACTTC. Translating it yields CASSVGSQLYF. The gene calls are TRBV9 and TRBJ2-7; unclear D gene. The germline V and J ends were trimmed by 0 bases and 13 bases, with 11 bases remaining between them. Germline-derived CDR1 and CDR2 are SGDLS and YYNGEE. This CDR3 comprises 11 residues.

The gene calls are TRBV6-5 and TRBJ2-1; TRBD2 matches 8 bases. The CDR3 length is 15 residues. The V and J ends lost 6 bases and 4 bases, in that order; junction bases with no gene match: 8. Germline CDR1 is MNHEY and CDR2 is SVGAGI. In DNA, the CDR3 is TGTGCCAGCAGCACCGGGACTAGTCCTTACAATGAGCAGTTCTTC. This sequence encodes CASSTGTSPYNEQFF.

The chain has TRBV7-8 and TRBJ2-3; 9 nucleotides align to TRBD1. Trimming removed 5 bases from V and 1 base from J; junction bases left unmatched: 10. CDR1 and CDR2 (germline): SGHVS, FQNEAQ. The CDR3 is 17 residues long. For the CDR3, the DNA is TGTGCCAGCAGCCACCATTTCCGGACAGGGGGCACAGATACGCAGTATTTT. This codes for CASSHHFRTGGTDTQYF.

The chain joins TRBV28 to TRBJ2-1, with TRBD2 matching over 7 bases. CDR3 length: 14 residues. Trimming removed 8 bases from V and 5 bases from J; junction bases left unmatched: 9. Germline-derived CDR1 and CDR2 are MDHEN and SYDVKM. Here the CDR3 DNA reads TGTGCCAGCTCTTTTGGGGGGGAGAACAATGAGCAGTTCTTC. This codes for CASSFGGENNEQFF.

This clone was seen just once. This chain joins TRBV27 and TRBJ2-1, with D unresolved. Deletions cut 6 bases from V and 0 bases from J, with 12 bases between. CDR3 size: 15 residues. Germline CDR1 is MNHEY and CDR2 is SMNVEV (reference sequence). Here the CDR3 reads CASSHQFPSYNEQFF. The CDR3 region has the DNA TGTGCCAGCAGCCATCAGTTTCCCTCCTACAATGAGCAGTTCTTC.

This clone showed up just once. CDR3 loop: CASSLSGKTGNTIYF. DNA for the CDR3: TGTGCCAGCAGTTTATCCGGGAAGACTGGAAACACCATATATTTT. The V and J genes are TRBV28 and TRBJ1-3; no clear D gene. V was trimmed by 1 base and J by 2 bases, leaving 9 bases between them. Germline CDR1 reads MDHEN; CDR2 reads SYDVKM. The CDR3 covers 15 residues. The complete variable domain, with remaining parts taken from reference TRBV28 and TRBJ1-3, reads DVKVTQSSRYLVKRTGEKVFLECVQDMDHENMFWYRQDPGLGLRLIYFSYDVKMKEKGDIPEGYSVSREKKERFSLILESASTNQTSMYLCASSLSGKTGNTIYFGEGSWLTVV.

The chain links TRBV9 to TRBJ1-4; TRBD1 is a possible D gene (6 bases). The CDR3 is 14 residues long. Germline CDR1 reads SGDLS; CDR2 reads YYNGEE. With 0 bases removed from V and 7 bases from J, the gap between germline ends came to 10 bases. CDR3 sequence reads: CASSVAGAGEKLFF. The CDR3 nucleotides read TGTGCCAGCAGCGTAGCAGGGGCGGGTGAAAAACTGTTTTTT. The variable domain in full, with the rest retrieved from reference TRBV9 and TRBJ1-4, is DSGVTQTPKHLITATGQRVTLRCSPRSGDLSVYWYQQSLDQGLQFLIQYYNGEERAKGNILERFSAQQFPDLHSELNLSSLELGDSALYFCASSVAGAGEKLFFGSGTQLSVL.

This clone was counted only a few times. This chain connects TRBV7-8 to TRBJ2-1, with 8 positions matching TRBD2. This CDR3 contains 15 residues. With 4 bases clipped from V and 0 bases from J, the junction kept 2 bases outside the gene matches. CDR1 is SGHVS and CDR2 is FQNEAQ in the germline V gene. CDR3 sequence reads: CASSWAGGSYNEQFF. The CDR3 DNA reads TGTGCCAGCAGCTGGGCGGGAGGCTCCTACAATGAGCAGTTCTTC.

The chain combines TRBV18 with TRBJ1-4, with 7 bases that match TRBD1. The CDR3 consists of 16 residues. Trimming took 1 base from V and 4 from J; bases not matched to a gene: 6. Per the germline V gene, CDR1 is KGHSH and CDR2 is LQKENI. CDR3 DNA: TGTGCCAGCTCACCACTCCCGGGACAGTATAATGAAAAACTGTTTTTT. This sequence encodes CASSPLPGQYNEKLFF.

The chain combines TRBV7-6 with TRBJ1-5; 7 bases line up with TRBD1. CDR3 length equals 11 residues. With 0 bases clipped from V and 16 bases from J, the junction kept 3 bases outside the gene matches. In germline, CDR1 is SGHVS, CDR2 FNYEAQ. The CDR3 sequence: CASSLAGQLHF. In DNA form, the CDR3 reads TGTGCCAGCAGCTTAGCGGGACAGCTCCATTTT.

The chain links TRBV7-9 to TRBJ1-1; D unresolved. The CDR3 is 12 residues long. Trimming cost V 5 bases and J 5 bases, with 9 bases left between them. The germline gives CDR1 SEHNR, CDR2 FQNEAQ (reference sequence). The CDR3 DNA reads TGTGCCAGCAGCCCCGGGGTGACTGAAGCTTTCTTT. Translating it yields CASSPGVTEAFF.

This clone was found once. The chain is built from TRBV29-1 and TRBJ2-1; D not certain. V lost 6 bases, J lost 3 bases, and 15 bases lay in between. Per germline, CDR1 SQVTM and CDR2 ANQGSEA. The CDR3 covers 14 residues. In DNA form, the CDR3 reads TGCAGCGTATACTTACGTGGGGACTACAATGAGCAGTTCTTC. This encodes CSVYLRGDYNEQFF.

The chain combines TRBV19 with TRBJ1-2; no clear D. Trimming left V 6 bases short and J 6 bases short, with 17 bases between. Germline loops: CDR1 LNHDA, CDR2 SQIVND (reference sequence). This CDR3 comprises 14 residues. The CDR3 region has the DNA TGTGCCAGTAGCCCCGACATTGAGGTCGATGGCTACACCTTC. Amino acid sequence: CASSPDIEVDGYTF.

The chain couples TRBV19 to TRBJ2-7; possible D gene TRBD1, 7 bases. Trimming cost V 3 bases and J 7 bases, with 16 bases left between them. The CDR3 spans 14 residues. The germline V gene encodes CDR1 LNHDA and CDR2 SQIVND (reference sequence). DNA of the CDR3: TGTGCCAGTAGTATCGACAGGGAGGTAAGGGAGCAGTACTTC. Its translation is CASSIDREVREQYF.

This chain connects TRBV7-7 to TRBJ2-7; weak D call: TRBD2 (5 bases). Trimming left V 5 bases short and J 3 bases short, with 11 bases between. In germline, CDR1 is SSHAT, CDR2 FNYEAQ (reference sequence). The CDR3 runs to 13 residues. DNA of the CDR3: TGTGCCAGCAGCCTAGGACTGAACTACGAGCAGTACTTC. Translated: CASSLGLNYEQYF.

DNA of the CDR3: TGTGCCAGCAGCTTGGAGGACCTAGGTTGGGAGACCCAGTACTTC. Its translation is CASSLEDLGWETQYF. The chain couples TRBV5-4 to TRBJ2-5; D is uncertain. V gave up 0 bases and J gave up 5 bases, with 14 bases separating them. Germline assignment: CDR1 SGHNT and CDR2 YYREEE (reference sequence). This CDR3 spans 15 amino acids.

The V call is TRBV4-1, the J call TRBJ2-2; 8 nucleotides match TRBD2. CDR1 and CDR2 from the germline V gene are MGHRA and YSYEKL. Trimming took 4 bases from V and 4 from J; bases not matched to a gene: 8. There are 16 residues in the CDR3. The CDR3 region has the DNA TGCGCCAGCAGCCCGCTGGGGACTAGGGGCACCGGGGAGCTGTTTTTT. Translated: CASSPLGTRGTGELFF.

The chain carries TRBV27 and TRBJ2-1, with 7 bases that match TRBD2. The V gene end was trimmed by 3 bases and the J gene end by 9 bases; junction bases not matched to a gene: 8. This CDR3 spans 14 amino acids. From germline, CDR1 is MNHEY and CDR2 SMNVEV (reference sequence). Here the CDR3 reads CASSLGPPGGEQFF. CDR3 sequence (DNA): TGTGCCAGCAGTTTGGGGCCCCCGGGAGGTGAGCAGTTCTTC.

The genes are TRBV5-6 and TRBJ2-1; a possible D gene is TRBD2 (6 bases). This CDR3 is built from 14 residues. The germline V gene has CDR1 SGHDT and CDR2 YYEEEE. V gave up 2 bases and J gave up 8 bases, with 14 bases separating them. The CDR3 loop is CASSFMGLGDEQFF. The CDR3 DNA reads TGTGCCAGCAGCTTCATGGGACTCGGCGATGAGCAGTTCTTC.

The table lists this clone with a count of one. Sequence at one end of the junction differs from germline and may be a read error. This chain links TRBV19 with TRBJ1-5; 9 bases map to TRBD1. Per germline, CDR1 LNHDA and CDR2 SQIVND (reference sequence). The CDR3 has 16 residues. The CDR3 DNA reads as TGTGTCAGTAACGATCCGGGACAGGGTAGCAATCAGCCCCAGCATTTT. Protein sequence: CVSNDPGQGSNQPQHF.

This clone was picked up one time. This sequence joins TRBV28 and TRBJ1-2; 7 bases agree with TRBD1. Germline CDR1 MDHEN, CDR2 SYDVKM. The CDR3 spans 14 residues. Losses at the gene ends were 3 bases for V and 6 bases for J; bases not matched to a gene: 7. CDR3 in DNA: TGTGCCAGCAGTTTGGGAGGGGGCTATGATGGCTACACCTTC. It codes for CASSLGGGYDGYTF.

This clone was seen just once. The CDR3 loop is CASSVVKSGRLYEQFF. The CDR3 DNA reads TGTGCCAGCAGCGTAGTCAAAAGCGGGAGATTGTATGAGCAGTTCTTC. The rearrangement links TRBV9 to TRBJ2-1; 8 bases line up with TRBD2. The trim removed 0 bases at V and 8 bases at J, leaving 10 bases unmatched. The CDR3 has 16 amino acids. The V gene's germline CDR1 is SGDLS and CDR2 YYNGEE. The entire variable domain, with the rest obtained from reference TRBV9 and TRBJ2-1, is as follows: DSGVTQTPKHLITATGQRVTLRCSPRSGDLSVYWYQQSLDQGLQFLIQYYNGEERAKGNILERFSAQQFPDLHSELNLSSLELGDSALYFCASSVVKSGRLYEQFFGPGTRLTVL.

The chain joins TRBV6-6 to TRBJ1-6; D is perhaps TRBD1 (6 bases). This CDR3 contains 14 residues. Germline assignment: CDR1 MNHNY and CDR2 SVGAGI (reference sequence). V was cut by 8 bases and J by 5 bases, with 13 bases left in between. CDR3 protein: CASQGNSNNSPLHF. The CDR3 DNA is TGTGCCAGCCAGGGGAATTCGAATAATTCACCCCTCCACTTT.